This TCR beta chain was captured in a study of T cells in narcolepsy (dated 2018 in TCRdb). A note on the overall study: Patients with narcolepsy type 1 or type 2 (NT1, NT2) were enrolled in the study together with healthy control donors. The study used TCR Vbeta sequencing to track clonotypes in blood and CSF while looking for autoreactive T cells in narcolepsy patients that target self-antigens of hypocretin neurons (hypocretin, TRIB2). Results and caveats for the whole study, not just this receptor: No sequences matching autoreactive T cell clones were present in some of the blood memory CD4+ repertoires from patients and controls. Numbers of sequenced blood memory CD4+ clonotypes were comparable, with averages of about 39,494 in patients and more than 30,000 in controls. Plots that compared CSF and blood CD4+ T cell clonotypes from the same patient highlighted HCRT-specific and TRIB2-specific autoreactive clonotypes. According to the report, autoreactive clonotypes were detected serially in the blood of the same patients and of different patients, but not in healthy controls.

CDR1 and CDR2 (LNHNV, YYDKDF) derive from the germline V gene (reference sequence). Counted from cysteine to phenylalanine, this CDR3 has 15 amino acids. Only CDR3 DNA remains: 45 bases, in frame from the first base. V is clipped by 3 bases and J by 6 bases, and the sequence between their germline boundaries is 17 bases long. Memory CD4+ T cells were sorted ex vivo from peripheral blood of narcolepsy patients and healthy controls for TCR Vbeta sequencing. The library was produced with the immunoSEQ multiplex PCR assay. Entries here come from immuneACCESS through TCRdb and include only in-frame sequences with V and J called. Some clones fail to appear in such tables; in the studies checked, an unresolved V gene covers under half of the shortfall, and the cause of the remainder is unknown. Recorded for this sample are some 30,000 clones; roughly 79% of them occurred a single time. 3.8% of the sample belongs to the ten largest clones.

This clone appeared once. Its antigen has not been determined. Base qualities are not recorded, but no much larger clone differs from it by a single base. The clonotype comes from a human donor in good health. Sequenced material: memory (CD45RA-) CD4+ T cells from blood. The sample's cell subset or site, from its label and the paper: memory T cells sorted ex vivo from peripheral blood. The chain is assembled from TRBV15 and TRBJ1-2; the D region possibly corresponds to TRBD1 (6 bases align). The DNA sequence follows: TGTGCCACCAGCAGGACATGGGGGCGGGATGATGGCTACACCTTC. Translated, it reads CATSRTWGRDDGYTF.